This T cell receptor (beta chain) emerged from a study of blood T cells in healthy people across ages. A second about 6 to 11 cycle PCR used barcoded and J-beta primers. Researchers report that each sample yielded at least 3 million CDR3-containing paired-end reads. In TCRdb, the 5' RACE reads were re-called with MiXCR into one record per CDR3 protein. The sample contains over a million distinct CDR3 sequences, 35% to 45% of which appear only once. In this sample, this clonotype turned up a few times. Its specificity is not known. The study, taken as a whole, reports: Donor CMV status, an unknown factor, possibly confounded changes in expanded clonotypes.

The specimen was blood. The TCR sequence derives from a woman aged 18-29 years in good health.

The CDR3 sequence is CSARGLVYEQYF. CDR3 DNA sequence: TGCAGTGCTAGAGGACTAGTCTACGAGCAGTACTTC. The rearrangement uses TRBV20-1 and TRBJ2-7; a weak D match, TRBD2 (6 bases). Germline V gene sequence: CDR1 DFQATT, CDR2 SNEGSKA (reference sequence). The CDR3 has 12 amino acids. The V gene lost 1 base and the J gene lost 3 bases, with 7 bases spanning the gap.